These T cell receptor beta chains were read from a single sample in a study of blood T cell repertoires in COVID-19. Sequencing used immunoSEQ multiplex PCR; TCRdb keeps in-frame clones, though not all of them. Counted here are roughly 20,000 clones, 86% occurring once; the ten biggest clones make up roughly 11%. Sequenced sample: peripheral blood. The source of these receptors is a human donor in a cohort sampled during active COVID-19. CDR3s include the opening cysteine and the closing phenylalanine or tryptophan. Fields, in order: D gene, J gene, clone size, V gene, CDR3 DNA, CDR3 protein. The D gene is left open where the match is weak. Not all rows give a size; the values are once, few, many and, for expanded clones, a class.

>TRBD1|TRBJ2-1|-|TRBV5-1
TGCGCCAGCAGCTCCGGACAGGGGGGCTACAATGAGCAGTTCTTC
CASSSGQGGYNEQFF
>TRBD2|TRBJ2-1|few|TRBV7-3
TGTGCCAGCAGCTGGACTAGCGGGACCTACAATGAGCAGTTCTTC
CASSWTSGTYNEQFF
>-|TRBJ1-4|-|TRBV5-5
TGTGCCAGCAGCTTGACAGGGATAAATGAAAAACTGTTTTTT
CASSLTGINEKLFF
>TRBD2|TRBJ2-7|-|TRBV30
TGTGCCTGGAGTAAGCGGGAGGAAAACTACGAGCAGTACTTC
CAWSKREENYEQYF
>TRBD2|TRBJ2-2|once|TRBV6-4
TGTGCCAGCAAGCTAGCGGGAGATTCGGGGGAGCTGTTTTTT
CASKLAGDSGELFF
>-|TRBJ2-1|-|TRBV14
TGTGCCAGCAGCCAAGATCCGTTCTTGGCAGGATGGTTCTTC
CASSQDPFLAGWFF
>-|TRBJ1-1|once|TRBV3-1/TRBV3-2
TGTGCCAGCAGCCATGGGACACGGAACACTGAAGCTTTCTTT
CASSHGTRNTEAFF
>-|TRBJ1-1|-|TRBV30
TGTGCCTGGACCCCGGCAGGGTATGCGTTTATGAACACTGAAGCTTTCTTT
CAWTPAGYAFMNTEAFF
>-|TRBJ2-5|-|TRBV5-6
TGTGCCAGCGAGGGTGTTCCACAAGAGACCCAGTACTTC
CASEGVPQETQYF
>TRBD1|TRBJ2-1|-|TRBV28
TGTGCCAGCAGTTTACGGTTAGGACAGGGGATCGATGAGCAGTTCTTC
CASSLRLGQGIDEQFF
>TRBD2|TRBJ2-3|few|TRBV28
TGTGCCAGCAGTTCAAGACTAGCAGCGGATACGCAGTATTTT
CASSSRLAADTQYF
>TRBD2|TRBJ2-7|-|TRBV18
TGTGCCAGCTCAATCCGGACTAGCGGGACGGGCGAGCAGTACTTC
CASSIRTSGTGEQYF
>TRBD1|TRBJ1-2|-|TRBV30
TGTGCCTGGAGTGTAGGACAGGGGGCCTATGGCTACACCTTC
CAWSVGQGAYGYTF
>TRBD1|TRBJ1-2|once|TRBV7-9
TGTGCCAGCACCTTCCAGAGGACAGGTTTTAACTATGGCTACACCTTC
CASTFQRTGFNYGYTF
>-|TRBJ2-1|-|TRBV10-3
TGTGCCATCAGCCCTCGGAACCAGGAGGGTGAGCAGTTCTTC
CAISPRNQEGEQFF
>TRBD2|TRBJ2-7|-|TRBV7-2
TGTGCCAGCAGTTCTCTAGCGGGAGGGCCATACGAGCAGTACTTC
CASSSLAGGPYEQYF
>TRBD2|TRBJ2-5|-|TRBV2
TGTGCCAGCACCGGGGGACTAGCGAGAAAAGAGACCCAGTACTTC
CASTGGLARKETQYF
>TRBD2|TRBJ2-7|once|TRBV6-5
TGTGCCAGCGGAAGTGCGGGGGGGTCAGACGAGCAGTACTTC
CASGSAGGSDEQYF
>-|TRBJ1-4|-|TRBV30
TGTGCCTGGAGTGTACTAGAGGAAAAACTGTTTTTT
CAWSVLEEKLFF
>TRBD1|TRBJ2-1|-|TRBV19
TGTGCCAGTAGTCTTAGACAGGGCTCCTACAATGAGCAGTTCTTC
CASSLRQGSYNEQFF
>-|TRBJ1-4|-|TRBV6-5
TGTGCCAGCAAGTCCGGACAGACCCTTAATGAAAAACTGTTTTTT
CASKSGQTLNEKLFF
>TRBD1|TRBJ1-1|-|TRBV5-4
TGTGCCAGCAGCTCCAGGGACAGGGGGTCGAACACTGAAGCTTTCTTT
CASSSRDRGSNTEAFF
>-|TRBJ2-5|-|TRBV5-1
TGCGCCAGCAGCCCGGACTCTTTGGAGACCCAGTACTTC
CASSPDSLETQYF
>-|TRBJ2-7|once|TRBV7-9
TGTGCCAGCAGCGCCTCCGGGACTCCCTACGAGCAGTACTTC
CASSASGTPYEQYF
>TRBD1|TRBJ1-2|-|TRBV6-5
TGTGCCAGCAGTCTCCGGACAGGGGTACGCGACACCTTC
CASSLRTGVRDTF
>TRBD2|TRBJ2-6|-|TRBV11-2
TGTGCCAGCAGCCCGGTCAGCGGGGGAATCTCTGGGGCCAACGTCCTGACTTTC
CASSPVSGGISGANVLTF
>-|TRBJ2-7|few|TRBV4-1
TGCGCCAGCAGCCAGGAAGGACAGTCGGGCTACGAGCAGTACTTC
CASSQEGQSGYEQYF
>TRBD1|TRBJ2-7|once|TRBV7-9
TGTGCCAGCAGCTTAGGGACAGGGCTTTTTTGGGAGCAGTACTTC
CASSLGTGLFWEQYF
>-|TRBJ2-7|-|TRBV3-1/TRBV3-2
TGTGCCAGCAGCCCGGGGAGCGGACTTATAATCTACGAGCAGTACTTC
CASSPGSGLIIYEQYF
>TRBD2|TRBJ2-2|-|TRBV6-1
TGTGCCAGCAGTGAATATACTAGCGGAAACACCGGGGAGCTGTTTTTT
CASSEYTSGNTGELFF